A single sample is the source of the 26 T cell receptor beta chains below, sequenced in a study of shared clonotypes between healthy human individuals. Only in-frame clones appear in the TCRdb table, and some are missing; sequencing was by immunoSEQ multiplex PCR. Of around 2.5 million clones listed, 80% to 95% are singletons. The sequenced sample consisted of naive CD4+ T cells from PBMCs. The subset was: CD45RA+ positively selected. Receptors originate from a man aged 18-30 years in good health. Some clones in this sample may be carry-over from other donors' samples.

The chain uses TRBV19 and TRBJ1-2; TRBD1 matches 7 bases. Germline CDR1 and CDR2: LNHDA and SQIVND (reference sequence). The V gene end was trimmed by 5 bases and the J gene end by 2 bases; junction bases not matched to a gene: 11. This CDR3 comprises 16 residues. CDR3 sequence: CASSSASGGENYGYTF. The CDR3 DNA sequence: TGTGCCAGTAGTTCGGCCTCAGGGGGTGAGAACTATGGCTACACCTTC.

The chain uses TRBV7-7 and TRBJ1-5; D gene unclear. Deletions cut 5 bases from V and 0 bases from J, with 14 bases between. The CDR3 extends over 16 amino acids. Per germline, CDR1 SSHAT and CDR2 FNYEAQ (reference sequence). CDR3 region: CASSPRQVYSNQPQHF. In DNA form, the CDR3 reads TGTGCCAGCAGCCCCCGACAAGTGTATAGCAATCAGCCCCAGCATTTT.

The V and J genes are TRBV10-3 and TRBJ2-7; D may be TRBD2 (6 bases). This CDR3 has 12 residues. Trimming left V 8 bases short and J 4 bases short, with 12 bases between. Germline assignment: CDR1 ENHRY and CDR2 SYGVKD. The CDR3 reads CAIGGQAYEQYF. The CDR3 DNA follows: TGTGCCATCGGAGGGCAGGCTTACGAGCAGTACTTC.

CDR3 amino acids: CASMDLSNQPQHF. The CDR3 region has the DNA TGTGCCAGTATGGACCTTTCCAATCAGCCCCAGCATTTT. The chain joins TRBV19 to TRBJ1-5; D unresolved. Germline CDR1 reads LNHDA; CDR2 reads SQIVND (reference sequence). Trimming left V 7 bases short and J 3 bases short, with 10 bases between. There are 13 residues in the CDR3.

V is TRBV7-2 and J is TRBJ1-5, with D hard to call. This CDR3 is built from 13 residues. Germline-derived CDR1 and CDR2 are SGHTA and FQGNSA. Between the trimmed V and J ends, which lost 4 bases and 4 bases, there was a span of 8 bases. In nucleotides, the CDR3 is TGTGCCAGCAGCTACAGATCTAATCAGCCCCAGCATTTT. This gives the protein CASSYRSNQPQHF.

The gene calls are TRBV5-1 and TRBJ2-2; 10 positions agree with TRBD2. J was trimmed by 6 bases and V by 5 bases; bases with no gene match: 10. The CDR3 has 16 residues. Germline-derived CDR1 and CDR2 are SGHRS and YFSETQ. The DNA of the CDR3 is TGCGCCAGCAGGATTATGGCTAGCGGGAGCCCCGGGGAGCTGTTTTTT. This codes for CASRIMASGSPGELFF. Full variable domain (missing parts from reference TRBV5-1 and TRBJ2-2): KAGVTQTPRYLIKTRGQQVTLSCSPISGHRSVSWYQQTPGQGLQFLFEYFSETQRNKGNFPGRFSGRQFSNSRSEMNVSTLELGDSALYLCASRIMASGSPGELFFGEGSRLTVL.

The chain recombines TRBV7-9 with TRBJ1-4; 8 positions match TRBD1. The germline CDR1 and CDR2 sequences are SEHNR and FQNEAQ (reference sequence). The CDR3 runs 14 residues. V shed 8 bases, J shed 7 bases, and the junction held 9 bases outside the gene matches. CDR3: CASPPPGGGEKLFF. As DNA, the CDR3 is TGTGCCAGCCCACCCCCAGGGGGCGGTGAAAAACTGTTTTTT.

V and J are TRBV5-1 and TRBJ1-4; 7 bases are a match to TRBD1. The V gene's germline CDR1 is SGHRS and CDR2 YFSETQ. CDR3 length: 16 residues. V lost 2 bases, J lost 3 bases, and 7 bases stayed unmatched. The CDR3 region is CASSLPTGAANEKLFF. The CDR3 coding sequence is TGCGCCAGCAGCTTACCTACAGGGGCGGCTAATGAAAAACTGTTTTTT.

This rearrangement joins TRBV7-2 to TRBJ2-7, with 8 bases aligning to TRBD2. With 5 bases clipped from V and 0 bases from J, the junction kept 6 bases outside the gene matches. The CDR3 sequence is 15 residues long. Germline loops: CDR1 SGHTA, CDR2 FQGNSA. The CDR3 bases are TGTGCCAGCAGCCCGGGGGGGTTTCTCTCCTACGAGCAGTACTTC. It yields the protein CASSPGGFLSYEQYF.

This rearrangement joins TRBV15 to TRBJ1-2; no clear D gene. CDR1 is LNHNV, CDR2 YYDKDF, per germline (reference sequence). Between the trimmed V and J ends, which lost 0 bases and 8 bases, there was a span of 13 bases. There are 14 residues in the CDR3. The CDR3 DNA follows: TGTGCCACCAGCAGAGATCAAGGCGGCGAGGGCTACACCTTC. Amino acid sequence: CATSRDQGGEGYTF. Using reference TRBV15 and TRBJ1-2 for the parts outside the CDR3, the full variable domain is DAMVIQNPRYQVTQFGKPVTLSCSQTLNHNVMYWYQQKSSQAPKLLFHYYDKDFNNEADTPDNFQSRRPNTSFCFLDIRSPGLGDTAMYLCATSRDQGGEGYTFGSGTRLTVV.

J is TRBJ2-3 and V is TRBV7-6; 9 nucleotides line up with TRBD2. Germline trimming cut 5 bases from V and 3 bases from J; bases unmatched to any gene: 9. The CDR3 spans 16 residues. CDR1 and CDR2 (germline): SGHVS, FNYEAQ. The DNA of the CDR3 is TGTGCCAGCAGCAGAGGGGCGGGAGGGCCGACAGATACGCAGTATTTT. Residues: CASSRGAGGPTDTQYF.

This chain joins TRBV7-8 and TRBJ2-5; TRBD2 aligns across 10 bases. This CDR3 contains 16 residues. The germline V gene encodes CDR1 SGHVS and CDR2 FQNEAQ. Losses at the gene ends were 1 base for V and 5 bases for J; bases not matched to a gene: 7. The CDR3 coding sequence is TGTGCCAGCAGCTTAGGGAGGCTAGCGGGAGTGGAGACCCAGTACTTC. Protein sequence: CASSLGRLAGVETQYF. Variable domain in full (rest from reference TRBV7-8 and TRBJ2-5): GAGVSQSPRYKVAKRGQDVALRCDPISGHVSLFWYQQALGQGPEFLTYFQNEAQLDKSGLPSDRFFAERPEGSVSTLKIQRTQQEDSAVYLCASSLGRLAGVETQYFGPGTRLLVL.

The V gene is TRBV7-6, the J gene TRBJ2-1; TRBD2 matches 11 bases. Trimming cost V 5 bases and J 4 bases; bases outside gene matches: 7. The CDR3 is 16 amino acids. The germline gives CDR1 SGHVS, CDR2 FNYEAQ. CDR3 in DNA: TGTGCCAGCAGCATGGGGGGACTAGCGGATTACAATGAGCAGTTCTTC. Encoded protein: CASSMGGLADYNEQFF.

CDR3 region: CASNLRGWTEAFF. The CDR3 region has the DNA TGTGCCAGCAACTTGAGAGGGTGGACTGAAGCTTTCTTT. The chain joins TRBV2 to TRBJ1-1; no clear D. This CDR3 has 13 amino acids. The V gene lost 7 bases and the J gene lost 5 bases, with 14 bases spanning the gap. Germline V gene sequence: CDR1 SNHLY, CDR2 FYNNEI.

Note on this clone: Other DNA sequences in this specimen translate into the identical CDR3. This chain connects TRBV5-1 to TRBJ2-7, with D tentatively TRBD1 or TRBD2 (5 bases each). Germline V gene sequence: CDR1 SGHRS, CDR2 YFSETQ. Trimming removed 4 bases from V and 1 base from J, with 15 bases in between. The CDR3 is 15 amino acids. As DNA, the CDR3 is TGCGCCAGCAGCCTCTCCGGGACGGGGTCCTACGAGCAGTACTTC. This encodes CASSLSGTGSYEQYF.

This clone was recorded only once. Distinct nucleotide sequences in the sample also encode this CDR3. The J gene is TRBJ2-1, the V gene TRBV14, with D perhaps TRBD2 (5 bases). This CDR3 is 16 amino acids long. CDR1 and CDR2 (germline): SGHDN, FVKESK. Trimming shortened V by 0 bases and J by 0 bases, and 9 bases separated the two germline ends. CDR3 region: CASSQDLGSSYNEQFF. In DNA form, the CDR3 reads TGTGCCAGCAGCCAAGATTTGGGGAGCTCCTACAATGAGCAGTTCTTC.

The chain carries TRBV28 and TRBJ2-7, with a tentative D call TRBD2 (5 bases). Germline V gives CDR1 MDHEN, CDR2 SYDVKM. The CDR3 spans 15 residues. The V and J ends lost 10 bases and 0 bases respectively, with 19 bases between them. CDR3 loop: CATLGRGQHSYEQYF. The CDR3 nucleotides read TGTGCCACCCTAGGTCGGGGTCAGCACTCCTACGAGCAGTACTTC.

The chain uses TRBV5-1 and TRBJ2-5, with 12 nucleotides matching TRBD2. Unmatched junction bases numbered 15, after V lost 7 bases and J lost 5 bases. Per the germline V gene, CDR1 is SGHRS and CDR2 is YFSETQ. The CDR3 contains 17 residues. CDR3 nucleotide sequence: TGCGCCAGCGGGCTGCGGGCTAGCGGGAGGGCCTCGGAGACCCAGTACTTC. Translation gives CASGLRASGRASETQYF.

Written as DNA, the CDR3 is TGTGCCAGCAGTTACTCGGCGTCCCCCTCCTACGAGCAGTACTTC. It translates to CASSYSASPSYEQYF. The chain employs TRBV6-6 and TRBJ2-7; unclear D gene. The CDR3 length is 15 residues. CDR1 MNHNY and CDR2 SVGAGI come from the germline V gene (reference sequence). Trimming pared 0 bases from V and 0 bases from J, leaving 9 bases between.

The V and J genes are TRBV6-4 and TRBJ2-1; TRBD2 might be the D (5 bases). The germline V gene encodes CDR1 MRHNA and CDR2 SNTAGT. The V end was cut by 3 bases, the J end by 12 bases, with 15 bases between. This CDR3 is built from 13 residues. The CDR3 loop is CASSEDGLLGQFF. CDR3 sequence (DNA): TGTGCCAGCAGTGAAGATGGACTCCTCGGGCAGTTCTTC.

The V gene is TRBV6-6, the J gene TRBJ2-6; D is ambiguous. CDR1 is MNHNY, CDR2 SVGAGI, per germline (reference sequence). The CDR3 is 14 residues long. V lost 5 bases and J lost 0, with 5 bases in between. CDR3 bases: TGTGCCAGCAGTACTGTCTCTGGGGCCAACGTCCTGACTTTC. Its translation: CASSTVSGANVLTF.

This chain links TRBV14 with TRBJ1-3; D gene uncertain. The CDR3 spans 16 residues. CDR1 and CDR2 (germline): SGHDN, FVKESK. The V and J ends lost 4 bases and 2 bases respectively, with 15 bases between them. CDR3 DNA: TGTGCCAGCAGCCCTGGACGCCACACAGCTGGAAACACCATATATTTT. This codes for CASSPGRHTAGNTIYF.

This rearrangement joins TRBV10-1 to TRBJ1-2; D gene unclear. Trimming pared 10 bases from V and 6 bases from J, leaving 15 bases between. The CDR3 runs to 12 residues. Germline V CDR1 and CDR2: WNHNN, SYGVQD (reference sequence). The CDR3 DNA is TGCGCCACCGTTGGAAAGGGTAATGGCTACACCTTC. Translation gives CATVGKGNGYTF.

The chain has TRBV6-5 and TRBJ2-1; 8 bases fit TRBD1. V lost 0 bases to trimming and J lost 14 bases; unmatched junction nucleotides: 9. Germline CDR1 is MNHEY and CDR2 is SVGAGI. CDR3 length: 14 amino acids. CDR3 sequence (DNA): TGTGCCAGCAGTTACTCTGCAGGGGGCGGCTCGAAGTTCTTC. This sequence encodes CASSYSAGGGSKFF.

J is TRBJ1-2 and V is TRBV5-1; D not certain. Germline-derived CDR1 and CDR2 are SGHRS and YFSETQ. This CDR3 contains 14 residues. V was cut by 1 base and J by 7 bases, with 14 bases left in between. CDR3 nucleotide sequence: TGCGCCAGCAGCTTGAACAGTGGGAGGACTGGCTACACCTTC. This translates into CASSLNSGRTGYTF.

Worth noting for this clone: Other DNA sequences from this sample encode an identical CDR3 as well. This chain uses TRBV7-3 with TRBJ2-6, with D tentatively TRBD1 (5 bases). With 4 bases removed from V and 0 bases from J, the gap between germline ends came to 10 bases. Germline CDR1 and CDR2: SGHTA and FQGTGA. There are 16 residues in the CDR3. CDR3 sequence: CASSSLGVSGANVLTF. The CDR3 region has the DNA TGTGCCAGCAGCTCTTTAGGGGTCTCTGGGGCCAACGTCCTGACTTTC. Together with reference TRBV7-3 and TRBJ2-6, the CDR3 gives the full variable domain: GAGVSQTPSNKVTEKGKYVELRCDPISGHTALYWYRQSLGQGPEFLIYFQGTGAADDSGLPNDRFFAVRPEGSVSTLKIQRTERGDSAVYLCASSSLGVSGANVLTFGAGSRLTVL.